The 5 T cell receptor beta chains listed next were all sequenced from one sample in a study of glioma-infiltrating T cells after dendritic cell vaccination. Sequenced by immunoSEQ multiplex PCR; TCRdb stores in-frame clones only, minus some. This table has 35,000 to 40,000 clones, 82% appearing once. This specimen consisted of blood, obtained before dendritic cell vaccination. These receptors all come from a human donor with glioblastoma.

The gene calls are TRBV19 and TRBJ1-5; 7 bases are shared with TRBD1. The CDR3 has 15 amino acids. CDR1 and CDR2 (germline): LNHDA, SQIVND (reference sequence). Losses at the gene ends were 4 bases for V and 3 bases for J; bases not matched to a gene: 6. The CDR3 loop is CASSKGQLDNQPQHF. CDR3 nucleotide sequence: TGTGCCAGTAGTAAGGGACAGCTAGACAATCAGCCCCAGCATTTT.

This chain uses TRBV7-2 with TRBJ2-5; D perhaps matches TRBD2 (6 bases). The CDR3 contains 14 residues. Germline V gene data show CDR1 as SGHTA and CDR2 as FQGNSA. V was pared by 4 bases and J by 5 bases, with 14 bases between. Written as DNA, the CDR3 is TGTGCCAGCAGCTCGTGGGGGGAGCCGGAGACCCAGTACTTC. This sequence encodes CASSSWGEPETQYF.

The rearrangement uses TRBV11-3 and TRBJ1-2; perhaps TRBD1 as D (5 bases). Trimming stripped 2 bases from V and 4 bases from J, with 17 bases between. The CDR3 consists of 16 residues. Germline assignment: CDR1 SGHNT and CDR2 YENEEA. Here the CDR3 reads CASSLTFREYGYGYTF. In nucleotides, the CDR3 is TGTGCCAGCAGCTTAACCTTCAGGGAATACGGCTATGGCTACACCTTC.

This chain uses TRBV18 with TRBJ2-7; D gene uncertain. The CDR3 spans 13 residues. The V gene lost 2 bases and the J gene lost 0 bases, with 5 bases spanning the gap. Germline lookup yields CDR1 KGHSH and CDR2 LQKENI. The CDR3 sequence is CASSPKSSYEQYF. The CDR3 nucleotides read TGTGCCAGCTCACCAAAGAGCTCCTACGAGCAGTACTTC.

V is TRBV10-1 and J is TRBJ1-1; TRBD1 matches at 7 bases. Losses at the gene ends were 0 bases for V and 0 bases for J; bases not matched to a gene: 7. The germline CDR1 and CDR2 sequences are WNHNN and SYGVQD (reference sequence). CDR3 length equals 17 residues. The CDR3 protein is CASSESYRGIMNTEAFF. Written as DNA, the CDR3 is TGCGCCAGCAGTGAGTCGTACAGGGGTATAATGAACACTGAAGCTTTCTTT.